Listed below are T cell receptor beta chains from one sample, sequenced in a study of T cell responses to AZD1222 COVID-19 vaccine. The protocol was immunoSEQ multiplex PCR, while the TCRdb copy is restricted to in-frame clones and leaves out a portion. The table has about 120,000 clones, roughly nine tenths seen once; the top ten hold 7.5%. The sample here was peripheral blood, taken on day 0 of AZD1222 vaccination. All receptors derive from an adult in good health. CDR3s include the opening cysteine and the closing phenylalanine or tryptophan. Fields, in order: clone size, V gene, D gene, J gene, CDR3 DNA, CDR3 protein. The D gene is left open where the match is weak. Some rows have no size entry. The others give once, few or many, or a class for an expanded clone.

.	TRBV29-1	.	TRBJ1-2	TGCAGCGTTGAAGTCAGGGAAGGGCCCCATGGCTACACCTTC	CSVEVREGPHGYTF
.	TRBV7-2	TRBD1	TRBJ2-7	TGTGCCAGCAGCTTAGGGGGACAGGGGGCGTCGGGCGAGCAGTACTTC	CASSLGGQGASGEQYF
.	TRBV24-1	.	TRBJ1-4	TGTGCCACCAGTTCCGGGTACCGGAATGAAAAACTGTTTTTT	CATSSGYRNEKLFF
.	TRBV28	.	TRBJ1-1	TGTGCCAGCAGACCCCCGGGACCCGGGAACACTGAAGCTTTCTTT	CASRPPGPGNTEAFF
.	TRBV9	TRBD1	TRBJ1-3	TGTGCCAGCAGCGCCCGGGACAGCCTCGGAAACACCATATATTTT	CASSARDSLGNTIYF
.	TRBV5-1	TRBD1	TRBJ1-5	TGCGCCAGCAGCACCCGGACAGGGGGCGGCAATCAGCCCCAGCATTTT	CASSTRTGGGNQPQHF
.	TRBV4-1	.	TRBJ1-2	TGCGCCAGCAGCTGGACAGTTTCGTCCTATGGCTACACCTTC	CASSWTVSSYGYTF
.	TRBV27	.	TRBJ1-3	TGTGCCAGCAGGGGTTCTGGAAACACCATATATTTT	CASRGSGNTIYF
.	TRBV9	.	TRBJ1-2	TGTGCCAGCAGCGCCCCTATTGCGGGGTATCACTCTAGTAACTATGGCTACACCTTC	CASSAPIAGYHSSNYGYTF
.	TRBV5-6	.	TRBJ1-2	TGTGCCAGCTGCTACGGATCGTATGGCTACACCTTC	CASCYGSYGYTF
.	TRBV7-3	.	TRBJ1-1	TGTGCCAGCAGCTTATCCCCGGGGAACACTGAAGCTTTCTTT	CASSLSPGNTEAFF
.	TRBV5-1	.	TRBJ1-1	TGCGCCAGCAGCTTGATGCTGAACACTGAAGCTTTCTTT	CASSLMLNTEAFF
.	TRBV28	.	TRBJ1-3	TGTGCCAGCAGTGGGGGACTCTCTGGAAACACCATATATTTT	CASSGGLSGNTIYF
.	TRBV28	TRBD1	TRBJ1-1	TGTGCCAGCAGAACCACGGACAGGGGGTCTGCTTTCTTT	CASRTTDRGSAFF
.	TRBV28	.	TRBJ1-5	TGTGCCAGCAGAGGGGCAAATCAGCCCCAGCATTTT	CASRGANQPQHF
.	TRBV7-9	.	TRBJ2-3	TGTGCCAGCAGCCAGGCGGCGTTCACAGATACGCAGTATTTT	CASSQAAFTDTQYF
.	TRBV29-1	TRBD1	TRBJ2-1	TGCAGCGTTGTGGGGGACAGCTCCTACAATGAGCAGTTCTTC	CSVVGDSSYNEQFF
.	TRBV15	.	TRBJ2-7	TGTGCCACCAGCCCTAGTGGGAGAACCTACGAGCAGTACTTC	CATSPSGRTYEQYF
.	TRBV18	TRBD1	TRBJ2-1	TGTGCCAGCTCACCCTACAGGGGCACAGCCTACAATGAGCAGTTCTTC	CASSPYRGTAYNEQFF
.	TRBV29-1	.	TRBJ1-6	TGCAGCGCTGTAGTAGAGGGAGGTTCACCCCTCCACTTT	CSAVVEGGSPLHF
.	TRBV2	TRBD1	TRBJ1-4	TGTGCCAGCGAACAGACAGGGGGACGTGAAAAACTGTTTTTT	CASEQTGGREKLFF
.	TRBV16	.	TRBJ1-5	TGTGCCAGCAGCCAAGGAGAAGGCAATCAGCCCCAGCATTTT	CASSQGEGNQPQHF
once	TRBV30	.	TRBJ1-6	TGTGCCTGGAGTGGCCACAATAATTCACCCCTCCACTTT	CAWSGHNNSPLHF
.	TRBV5-1	.	TRBJ1-2	TGCGCCAGCAGCGTGGGTAACGGACGGTATGGCTACACCTTC	CASSVGNGRYGYTF
.	TRBV18	TRBD1	TRBJ2-7	TGTGCCAGCTCACGAACCAGGGACAGGGGTTTGTACGAGCAGTACTTC	CASSRTRDRGLYEQYF
.	TRBV6-4	.	TRBJ2-2	TGTGCCAGCAGGGGAAACACGGTAGCGCCAGGAGGGGAGCTGTTTTTT	CASRGNTVAPGGELFF
.	TRBV4-1	.	TRBJ2-5	TGCGCCAGCAGCCAAGATCCCCGGGGTGAAGAGACCCAGTACTTC	CASSQDPRGEETQYF
.	TRBV24-1	TRBD2	TRBJ2-5	TGTGCCACCAGTGACCCCGGGACTAGCGCTCAAGAGACCCAGTACTTC	CATSDPGTSAQETQYF
once	TRBV5-1	TRBD2	TRBJ2-7	TGCGCCAGCAGCCCCGGACGGACTAGTTTCCCCGAGCAGTACTTC	CASSPGRTSFPEQYF
few	TRBV7-2	.	TRBJ1-6	TGTGCCAGCGGCATCGAGTACCGCTCACCCCTCCACTTT	CASGIEYRSPLHF
.	TRBV19	.	TRBJ2-3	TGTGCCAGCAGGCCCCAGGGGACGGGGACAGATACGCAGTATTTT	CASRPQGTGTDTQYF
.	TRBV5-1	.	TRBJ2-7	TGCGCCAGCAGCCCCATCCCCTCCGGCGAGCAGTACTTC	CASSPIPSGEQYF
.	TRBV29-1	.	TRBJ1-1	TGCAGCGTTCAAAGGGGGGGCGACTCTGAAGCTTTCTTT	CSVQRGGDSEAFF
.	TRBV28	.	TRBJ2-1	TGTGCCAGCAGTTCAGAGGTTTCGGTTAGCCTGTACTCCTACAATGAGCAGTTCTTC	CASSSEVSVSLYSYNEQFF
.	TRBV3-1/TRBV3-2	.	TRBJ2-7	TGTGCCAGCAGCCAAGATACAGTAGCCTACGAGCAGTACTTC	CASSQDTVAYEQYF
.	TRBV29-1	TRBD2	TRBJ2-5	TGCAGCGTCGGGGGGGGACGAGGAGAGACCCAGTACTTC	CSVGGGRGETQYF
.	TRBV7-9	.	TRBJ1-2	TGTGCCAGCAGCTTGCCTTTCCACGAGACGGGCTATGGCTACACCTTC	CASSLPFHETGYGYTF
.	TRBV24-1	TRBD2	TRBJ2-3	TGTGCCACCAGTGATTTTTCTCTAGCGGGAGGGCCAGATACGCAGTATTTT	CATSDFSLAGGPDTQYF
.	TRBV14	.	TRBJ1-5	TGTGCCAGCAGCCAAGTGGGGCCCCGATATAGCATCAATCAGCCCCAGCATTTT	CASSQVGPRYSINQPQHF
few	TRBV5-4	.	TRBJ2-1	TGTGCCAGCAGCTTGAGTTGGGCGACAGGTTTGAATGGTGACAATGAGCAGTTCTTC	CASSLSWATGLNGDNEQFF
once	TRBV30	.	TRBJ2-5	TGTGCCTGGAGACAGCAAGAGACCCAGTACTTC	CAWRQQETQYF
.	TRBV27	TRBD1	TRBJ2-1	TGTGCCAGCAGTCGGCGGGACAGGGGAAACTACAATGAGCAGTTCTTC	CASSRRDRGNYNEQFF
few	TRBV28	.	TRBJ1-6	TGTGCCAGCAGTTTACCAGACGGACCCCTCCACTTT	CASSLPDGPLHF
.	TRBV7-6	.	TRBJ2-7	TGTGCCAGCAGCTCTACCTACGAGCAGTACTTC	CASSSTYEQYF
.	TRBV6-1	TRBD1	TRBJ2-7	TGTGCCAGCAGTGAACGTAACAGGGGGCGATTACTCTTAGGCACCTACGAGCAGTACTTC	CASSERNRGRLLLGTYEQYF
once	TRBV27	TRBD2	TRBJ2-6	TGTGCCAGCAGTGGGAGGTTTGGGACTAGCGGTCCGAGTGGGGCCAACGTCCTGACTTTC	CASSGRFGTSGPSGANVLTF
.	TRBV6-1	.	TRBJ2-3	TGTGCCAGCAGTGAATCTACTATCCCAGATACGCAGTATTTT	CASSESTIPDTQYF
few	TRBV6-5	.	TRBJ1-1	TGTGCCAGCAGTCAGCCGCCAGGGGACACTGAAGCTTTCTTT	CASSQPPGDTEAFF
.	TRBV28	.	TRBJ2-7	TGTGCCAGCAAGGGAGCTTGGAACGAGCAGTACTTC	CASKGAWNEQYF
.	TRBV3-1/TRBV3-2	.	TRBJ2-7	TGTGCCAGCAGCCAAGATGTCGCTTACGAGCAGTACTTC	CASSQDVAYEQYF
.	TRBV4-1	.	TRBJ2-3	TGCGCCAGCAGCCAGATAAGCACAGATACGCAGTATTTT	CASSQISTDTQYF
.	TRBV27	.	TRBJ1-2	TGTGCCAGCAGTACACAGGGACATGGCTACACCTTC	CASSTQGHGYTF
.	TRBV12-5	.	TRBJ1-2	TGTGCTAGTGGTTATGGCAATAACTATGGCTACACCTTC	CASGYGNNYGYTF
.	TRBV7-3	.	TRBJ2-1	TGTGCCAGCAGCTTAATCGGCGGGGAACAATACAATGAGCAGTTCTTC	CASSLIGGEQYNEQFF
.	TRBV28	.	TRBJ1-5	TGTGCCAGCAGTTTTTCCGGCAGGGTCAATCAGCCCCAGCATTTT	CASSFSGRVNQPQHF
.	TRBV4-1	.	TRBJ2-4	TGCGCCAGCAGCCAAGTGGGAATCCGGCTAGCCAAAAACATTCAGTACTTC	CASSQVGIRLAKNIQYF
.	TRBV27	.	TRBJ2-6	TGTGCCAGCAGTTACGCTGGCTCTGGGGCCAACGTCCTGACTTTC	CASSYAGSGANVLTF
.	TRBV5-1	.	TRBJ1-5	TGCGCCAGAAACTCCGATGGAAGGTCGAGACAGCCCCAGCATTTT	CARNSDGRSRQPQHF
.	TRBV5-6	.	TRBJ1-6	TGTGCCAGCAGCTCTAATCTGAGCTCCTATAATTCACCCCTCCACTTT	CASSSNLSSYNSPLHF